A single sample is the source of the 8 T cell receptor beta chains below, sequenced in a study of T cell repertoires in cytomegalovirus infection. For these receptors, no antigen is known. TCRdb used MiXCR to reprocess the reads, holding one entry per CDR3 protein. The sample has more than 110,000 distinct CDR3 sequences; more than 30% are singletons. Sequences were derived from CD8+ T cells from cultured PBMCs, sampled from culture after CMV antigen stimulation. These TCRs come from a human donor in good health (CMV status not recorded). Some clones in this sample may be carry-over from other donors' samples.

The genes are TRBV28 and TRBJ2-3, with no clear D. This CDR3 contains 14 residues. CDR1 and CDR2 from the germline V gene are MDHEN and SYDVKM. V shed 4 bases and J shed 0 bases, with 8 bases lying between them. The DNA of the CDR3 is TGTGCCAGCAGTTACGACGGGAGCACAGATACGCAGTATTTT. It specifies CASSYDGSTDTQYF. Looking up the rest from reference TRBV28 and TRBJ2-3 gives the full variable domain: DVKVTQSSRYLVKRTGEKVFLECVQDMDHENMFWYRQDPGLGLRLIYFSYDVKMKEKGDIPEGYSVSREKKERFSLILESASTNQTSMYLCASSYDGSTDTQYFGPGTRLTVL.

This clonotype appeared a few times. The rearrangement joins TRBV2 to TRBJ1-2; TRBD1 matches at 8 bases. The trim removed 6 bases at V and 8 bases at J, leaving 14 bases unmatched. Germline V gene lookup returns CDR1 SNHLY and CDR2 FYNNEI. This CDR3 region has 15 residues. The DNA for the CDR3 is TGTGCCAGCAGGAACTTCCCCGGGACAGGACCGGGCTACACCTTC. This translates into CASRNFPGTGPGYTF.

The chain uses TRBV27 and TRBJ1-4, with 7 bases fitting TRBD1. Germline V gives CDR1 MNHEY, CDR2 SMNVEV (reference sequence). The CDR3 sequence is 16 residues long. The ends lost 2 bases at V and 8 bases at J; junction bases unmatched: 11. This chain's CDR3 is CASSLQFVGQTEKLFF. As DNA, the CDR3 is TGTGCCAGCAGTTTACAGTTTGTGGGACAGACCGAAAAACTGTTTTTT.

This clonotype was observed many times. The J gene is TRBJ2-7, the V gene TRBV10-3; 13 bases match TRBD2. The length of the CDR3 is 14 residues. With 5 bases clipped from V and 6 bases from J, the junction kept 4 bases outside the gene matches. The V gene's germline CDR1 is ENHRY and CDR2 SYGVKD. The CDR3 DNA is TGTGCCATCAGTCAAACTAGCGGGGGGGTCGAGCAGTACTTC. Protein sequence: CAISQTSGGVEQYF.

Notes on this clonotype: Sequence at one end of the junction differs from germline and may be a read error. V gene TRBV7-6 combines with J gene TRBJ2-3; D call uncertain. Germline assignment: CDR1 SGHVS and CDR2 FNYEAQ. The CDR3 consists of 13 residues. The CDR3 DNA is TGTGCCAGCAGCACGGACCCGACCGATAAGCAGTATTTT. This sequence encodes CASSTDPTDKQYF. Full variable domain (missing parts from reference TRBV7-6 and TRBJ2-3): GAGVSQSPRYKVTKRGQDVALRCDPISGHVSLYWYRQALGQGPEFLTYFNYEAQQDKSGLPNDRFSAERPEGSISTLTIQRTEQRDSAMYRCASSTDPTDKQYFGPGTRLTVL.

Only a few counts were recorded for this clonotype. This chain links TRBV7-9 with TRBJ2-1, with D tentatively TRBD1 (6 bases). Trimming removed 8 bases from V and 3 bases from J, with 14 bases in between. Germline V gene lookup returns CDR1 SEHNR and CDR2 FQNEAQ (reference sequence). This CDR3 region has 14 residues. The CDR3 DNA reads as TGTGCCAGCGACAGACAGGACCGCTACAATGAGCAGTTCTTC. Its translation: CASDRQDRYNEQFF.

V usage is TRBV20-1 and J usage is TRBJ1-2; D gene unclear. The germline V and J ends were trimmed by 5 bases and 3 bases, with 19 bases remaining between them. The germline gives CDR1 DFQATT, CDR2 SNEGSKA (reference sequence). This CDR3 is 15 amino acids long. CDR3 in DNA: TGCAGTGCTGTTCCCGGAGACCCGGCGGACTATGGCTACACCTTC. The encoded protein is CSAVPGDPADYGYTF.

The J gene is TRBJ1-2, the V gene TRBV12-3 or TRBV12-4; D uncertain. This CDR3 spans 14 amino acids. Between the trimmed V and J ends, which lost 5 bases and 7 bases, there was a span of 17 bases. CDR3 amino acids: CASSMGIHLFGYTF. In nucleotides, the CDR3 is TGTGCCAGCAGTATGGGGATCCACTTATTTGGCTACACCTTC.